This T cell receptor beta chain was found in a study of technical replicates of blood from a handful of donors. There are 15 residues in the CDR3. The V segment lost 4 bases and the J segment 4 bases; nucleotides outside the gene matches: 6. The germline V gene encodes CDR1 SNHLY and CDR2 FYNNEI. Sequenced by immunoSEQ multiplex PCR; TCRdb stores in-frame clones only, minus some. The sample carries around 58,000 clones, approximately 87% recorded once. The V and J genes are TRBV2 and TRBJ2-2; 7 nucleotides agree with TRBD2. The sample comprised PBMCs. This sequence originates from a human donor in good health. Some clones in this sample may be carry-over from other donors' samples. The CDR3 DNA sequence: TGTGCCAGCAGTGCCCCTAGCGGCTCCACCGGGGAGCTGTTTTTT. Residues: CASSAPSGSTGELFF.